This T cell receptor beta chain was sequenced for a study of shared clonotypes between healthy human individuals. Concerning this clone itself: Its matching antigen is unknown.

Study-level findings and limits: Shared across a few donors were approximately 5% of the naive CD4 clonotypes. Incomplete sequencing of sorted subsets was indicated by rarefaction despite large depth. In having few donors, the study represented limited genetic and exposure-history diversity.

The germline V gene has CDR1 SGHAT and CDR2 FQDESV (reference sequence). V shed 5 bases and J shed 2 bases, with 21 bases lying between them. The length of the CDR3 is 17 residues. Each replicate PCR on the sorted subsets used about 0.2 ug DNA (roughly 27,000 T cell genomes). Clones were sequenced by immunoSEQ multiplex PCR, and TCRdb holds only the in-frame ones, with some missing. Of over a million clones listed, roughly 75% were seen once; the top ten hold roughly 1.5%. This chain uses TRBV11-1 with TRBJ1-1; TRBD1 might be the D (5 bases). The sample comprised memory CD4+ T cells sorted from blood. Subset specified: CD45RA-negative fraction. The TCR originated in a man aged 18 to 30 in good health. The CDR3 sequence: CASSTGGTGLKNTEAFF. The CDR3 DNA reads as TGTGCCAGCAGCACTGGTGGAACAGGCCTTAAAAACACTGAAGCTTTCTTT.